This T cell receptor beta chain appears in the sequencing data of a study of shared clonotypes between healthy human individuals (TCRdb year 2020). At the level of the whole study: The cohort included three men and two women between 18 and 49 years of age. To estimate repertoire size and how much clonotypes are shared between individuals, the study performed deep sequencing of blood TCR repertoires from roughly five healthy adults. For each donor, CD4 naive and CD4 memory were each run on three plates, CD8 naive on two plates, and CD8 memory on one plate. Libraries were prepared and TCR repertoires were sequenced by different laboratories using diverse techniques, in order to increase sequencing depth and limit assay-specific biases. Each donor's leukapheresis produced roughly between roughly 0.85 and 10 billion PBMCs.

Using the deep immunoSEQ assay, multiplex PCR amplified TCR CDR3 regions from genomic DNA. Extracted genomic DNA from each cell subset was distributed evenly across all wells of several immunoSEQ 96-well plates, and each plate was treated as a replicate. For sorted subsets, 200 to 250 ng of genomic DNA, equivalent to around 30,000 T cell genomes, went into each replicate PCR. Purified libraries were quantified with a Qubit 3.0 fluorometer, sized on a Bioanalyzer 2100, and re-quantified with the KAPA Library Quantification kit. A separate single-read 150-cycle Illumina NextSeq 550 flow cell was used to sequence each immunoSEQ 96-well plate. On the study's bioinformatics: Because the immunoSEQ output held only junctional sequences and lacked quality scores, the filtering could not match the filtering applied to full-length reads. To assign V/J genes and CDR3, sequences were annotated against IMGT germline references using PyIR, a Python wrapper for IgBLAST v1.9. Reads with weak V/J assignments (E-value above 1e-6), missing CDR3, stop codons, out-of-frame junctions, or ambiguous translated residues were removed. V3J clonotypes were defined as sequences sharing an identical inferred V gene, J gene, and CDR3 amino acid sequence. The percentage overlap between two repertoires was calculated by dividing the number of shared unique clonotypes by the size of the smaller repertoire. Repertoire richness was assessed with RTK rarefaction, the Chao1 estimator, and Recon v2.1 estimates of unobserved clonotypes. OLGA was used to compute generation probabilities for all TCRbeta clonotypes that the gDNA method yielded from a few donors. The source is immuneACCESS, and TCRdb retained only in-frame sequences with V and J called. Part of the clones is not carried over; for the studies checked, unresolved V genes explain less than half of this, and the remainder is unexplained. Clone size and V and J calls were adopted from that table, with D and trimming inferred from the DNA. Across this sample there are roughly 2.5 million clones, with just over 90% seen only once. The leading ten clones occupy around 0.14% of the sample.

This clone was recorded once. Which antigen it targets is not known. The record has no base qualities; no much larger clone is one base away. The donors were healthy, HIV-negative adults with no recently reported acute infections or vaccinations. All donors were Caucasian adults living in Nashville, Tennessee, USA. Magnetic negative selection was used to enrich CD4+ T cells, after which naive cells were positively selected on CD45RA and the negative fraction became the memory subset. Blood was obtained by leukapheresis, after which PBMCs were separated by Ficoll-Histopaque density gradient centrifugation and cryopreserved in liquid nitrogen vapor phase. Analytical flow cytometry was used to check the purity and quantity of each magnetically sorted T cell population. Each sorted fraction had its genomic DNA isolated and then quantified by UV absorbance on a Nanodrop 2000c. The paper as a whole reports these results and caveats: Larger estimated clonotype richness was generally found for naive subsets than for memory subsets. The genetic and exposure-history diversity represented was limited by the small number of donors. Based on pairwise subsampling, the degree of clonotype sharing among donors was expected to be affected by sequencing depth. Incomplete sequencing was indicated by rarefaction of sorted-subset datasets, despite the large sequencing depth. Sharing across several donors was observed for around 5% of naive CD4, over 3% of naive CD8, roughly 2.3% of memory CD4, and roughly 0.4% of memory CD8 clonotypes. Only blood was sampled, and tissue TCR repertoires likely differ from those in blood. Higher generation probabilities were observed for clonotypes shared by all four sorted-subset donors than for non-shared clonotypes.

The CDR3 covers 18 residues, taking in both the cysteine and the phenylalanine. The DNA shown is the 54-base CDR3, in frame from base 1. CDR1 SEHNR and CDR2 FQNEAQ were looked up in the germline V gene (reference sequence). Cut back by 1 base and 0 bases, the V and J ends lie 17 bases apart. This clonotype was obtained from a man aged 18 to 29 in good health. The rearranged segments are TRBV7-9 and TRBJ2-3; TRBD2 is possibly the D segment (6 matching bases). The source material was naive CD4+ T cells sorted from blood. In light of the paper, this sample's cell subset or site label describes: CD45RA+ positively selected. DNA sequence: TGTGCCAGCAGCTTAGGGAGGGCGGGCGATACTAGCACAGATACGCAGTATTTT. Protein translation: CASSLGRAGDTSTDTQYF. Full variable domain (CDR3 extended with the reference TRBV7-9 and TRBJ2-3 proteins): DTGVSQNPRHKITKRGQNVTFRCDPISEHNRLYWYRQTLGQGPEFLTYFQNEAQLEKSRLLSDRFSAERPKGSFSTLEIQRTEQGDSAMYLCASSLGRAGDTSTDTQYFGPGTRLTVL.